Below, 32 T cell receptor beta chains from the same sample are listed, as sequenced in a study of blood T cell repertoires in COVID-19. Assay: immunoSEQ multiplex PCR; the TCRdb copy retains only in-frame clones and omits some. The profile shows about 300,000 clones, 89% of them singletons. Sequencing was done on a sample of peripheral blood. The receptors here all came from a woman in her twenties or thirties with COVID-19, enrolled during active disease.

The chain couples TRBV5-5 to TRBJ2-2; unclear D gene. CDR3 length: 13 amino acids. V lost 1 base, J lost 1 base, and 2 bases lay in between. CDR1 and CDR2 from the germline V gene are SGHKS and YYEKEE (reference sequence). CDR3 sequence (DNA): TGTGCCAGCAGCTTGCTGAACACCGGGGAGCTGTTTTTT. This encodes CASSLLNTGELFF.

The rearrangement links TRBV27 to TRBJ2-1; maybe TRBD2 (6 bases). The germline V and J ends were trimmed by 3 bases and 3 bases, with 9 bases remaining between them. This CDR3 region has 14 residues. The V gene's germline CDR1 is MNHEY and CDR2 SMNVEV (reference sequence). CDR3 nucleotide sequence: TGTGCCAGCAGTTTCGGGACTTTCTACAATGAGCAGTTCTTC. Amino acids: CASSFGTFYNEQFF.

CDR3 sequence (DNA): TGTGCCAGCAGGACAGGGGATAGCGCTGAAGCTTTCTTT. It is translated as CASRTGDSAEAFF. The V call is TRBV6-5, the J call TRBJ1-1; TRBD1 agrees at 8 bases. V lost 6 bases and J lost 6; bases outside the gene matches: 6. Germline-derived CDR1 and CDR2 are MNHEY and SVGAGI. CDR3 length: 13 residues.

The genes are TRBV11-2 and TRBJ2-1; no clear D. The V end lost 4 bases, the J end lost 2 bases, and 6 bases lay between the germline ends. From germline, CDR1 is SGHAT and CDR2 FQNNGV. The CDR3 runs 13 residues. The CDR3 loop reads CASSSFAYNEQFF. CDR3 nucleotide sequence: TGTGCCAGCAGCTCCTTCGCCTACAATGAGCAGTTCTTC.

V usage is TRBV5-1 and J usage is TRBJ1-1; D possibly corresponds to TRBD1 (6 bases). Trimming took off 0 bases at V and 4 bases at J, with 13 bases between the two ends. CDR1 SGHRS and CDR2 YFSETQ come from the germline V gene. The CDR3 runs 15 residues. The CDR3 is CASSLDRAWSTEAFF. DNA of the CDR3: TGCGCCAGCAGCTTGGACAGGGCCTGGAGCACTGAAGCTTTCTTT.

CDR3 amino acids: CASSQAGTGLFSNQPQHF. CDR3 nucleotides: TGTGCCAGCAGCCAAGCAGGGACAGGGCTATTTAGCAATCAGCCCCAGCATTTT. The V gene is TRBV4-2, the J gene TRBJ1-5, with 9 bases fitting TRBD1. Germline trimming cut 1 base from V and 0 bases from J; bases unmatched to any gene: 7. The CDR3 runs to 18 residues. Germline V gene lookup returns CDR1 LGHNA and CDR2 YNFKEQ.

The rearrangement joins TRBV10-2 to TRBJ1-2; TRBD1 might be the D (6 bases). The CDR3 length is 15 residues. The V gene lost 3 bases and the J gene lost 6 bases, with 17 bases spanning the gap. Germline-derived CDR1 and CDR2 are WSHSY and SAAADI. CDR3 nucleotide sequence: TGCGCCAGCAGTGACGGGACACCCTACCGGGATGGCTACACCTTC. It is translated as CASSDGTPYRDGYTF.

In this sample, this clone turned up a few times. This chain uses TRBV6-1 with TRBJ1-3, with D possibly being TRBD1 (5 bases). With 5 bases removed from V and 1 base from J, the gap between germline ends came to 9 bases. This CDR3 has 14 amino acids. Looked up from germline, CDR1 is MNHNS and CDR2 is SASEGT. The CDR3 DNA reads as TGTGCCAGCAGTTCGACAGCTTCTGGAAACACCATATATTTT. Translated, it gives CASSSTASGNTIYF.

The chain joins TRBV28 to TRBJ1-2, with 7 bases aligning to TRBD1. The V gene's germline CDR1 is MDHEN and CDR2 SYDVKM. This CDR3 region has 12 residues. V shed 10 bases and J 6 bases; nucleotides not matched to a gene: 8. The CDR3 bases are TGTGCCACTTCGACAGGGAATAATGGCTACACCTTC. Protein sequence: CATSTGNNGYTF.

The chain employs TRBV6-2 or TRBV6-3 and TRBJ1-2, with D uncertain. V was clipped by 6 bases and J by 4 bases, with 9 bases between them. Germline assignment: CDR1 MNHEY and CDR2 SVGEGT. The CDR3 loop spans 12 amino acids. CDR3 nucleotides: TGTGCCAGCAGCCAATCCGTCTATGGCTACACCTTC. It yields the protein CASSQSVYGYTF.

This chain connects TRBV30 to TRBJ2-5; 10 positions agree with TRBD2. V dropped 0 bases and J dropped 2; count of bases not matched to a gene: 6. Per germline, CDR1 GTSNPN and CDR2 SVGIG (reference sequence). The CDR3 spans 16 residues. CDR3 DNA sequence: TGTGCCTGGAGTGTACTGGTAGCGGGGGGTCAAGAGACCCAGTACTTC. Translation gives CAWSVLVAGGQETQYF.

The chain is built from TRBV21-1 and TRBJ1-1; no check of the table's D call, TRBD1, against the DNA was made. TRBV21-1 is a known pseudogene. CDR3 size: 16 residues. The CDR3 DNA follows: TGTGCCAGCAGCAAAGAAAATAAGGGGGCTAACACTGAAGCTTTCTTT. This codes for CASSKENKGANTEAFF.

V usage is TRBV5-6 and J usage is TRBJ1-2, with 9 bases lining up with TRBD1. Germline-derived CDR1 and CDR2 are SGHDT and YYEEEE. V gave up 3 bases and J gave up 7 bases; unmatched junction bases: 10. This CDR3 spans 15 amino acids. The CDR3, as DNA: TGTGCCAGCAGCTCTCCGGACAGGGGATATACTGGCTACACCTTC. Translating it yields CASSSPDRGYTGYTF.

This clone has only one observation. CDR3 protein: CASSQTGKSNQPQHF. Written as DNA, the CDR3 is TGTGCCAGCAGCCAGACAGGGAAGAGCAATCAGCCCCAGCATTTT. This chain uses TRBV5-8 with TRBJ1-5, with TRBD1 matching 7 bases. The J segment lost 1 base and the V segment lost 4 bases, leaving 5 bases of the junction unmatched. CDR3 length equals 15 residues. Germline CDR1 and CDR2: SGHTS and YDEGEE.

CDR3 loop: CASSSARAGETQYF. The CDR3, as DNA: TGTGCCAGCAGCTCAGCGAGAGCGGGGGAGACCCAGTACTTC. The rearrangement uses TRBV2 and TRBJ2-5; TRBD2 aligns across 7 bases. The CDR3 contains 14 residues. With V trimmed by 6 bases and J by 5 bases, 9 bases remained unmatched. Germline V gene sequence: CDR1 SNHLY, CDR2 FYNNEI.

The CDR3 sequence is CASSLSNLRSGNTIYF. CDR3 coding DNA: TGTGCCAGCAGCTTGAGTAACTTACGCTCTGGAAACACCATATATTTT. The rearrangement uses TRBV5-6 and TRBJ1-3; D is unresolved. The germline CDR1 and CDR2 sequences are SGHDT and YYEEEE. V shed 1 base and J shed 0 bases, with 11 bases lying between them. This CDR3 is 16 amino acids long.

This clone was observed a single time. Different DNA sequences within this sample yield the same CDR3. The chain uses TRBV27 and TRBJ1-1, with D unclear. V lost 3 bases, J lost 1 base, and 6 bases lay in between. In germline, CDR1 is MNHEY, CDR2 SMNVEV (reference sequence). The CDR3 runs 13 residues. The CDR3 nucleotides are TGTGCCAGCAGTTTCCGTCCGAACACTGAAGCTTTCTTT. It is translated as CASSFRPNTEAFF.

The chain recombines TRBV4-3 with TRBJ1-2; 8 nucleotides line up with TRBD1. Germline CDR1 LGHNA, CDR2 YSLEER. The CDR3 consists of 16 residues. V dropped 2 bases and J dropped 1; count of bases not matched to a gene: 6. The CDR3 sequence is CASSQQQGVDNYGYTF. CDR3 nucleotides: TGCGCCAGCAGCCAACAACAGGGGGTAGATAACTATGGCTACACCTTC.

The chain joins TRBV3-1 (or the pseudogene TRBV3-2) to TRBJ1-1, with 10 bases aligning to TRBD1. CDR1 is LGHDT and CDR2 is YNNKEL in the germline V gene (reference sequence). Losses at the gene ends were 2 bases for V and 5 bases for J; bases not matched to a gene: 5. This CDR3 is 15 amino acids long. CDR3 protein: CASSQRTGGITEAFF. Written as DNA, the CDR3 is TGTGCCAGCAGCCAACGGACAGGGGGAATTACTGAAGCTTTCTTT.

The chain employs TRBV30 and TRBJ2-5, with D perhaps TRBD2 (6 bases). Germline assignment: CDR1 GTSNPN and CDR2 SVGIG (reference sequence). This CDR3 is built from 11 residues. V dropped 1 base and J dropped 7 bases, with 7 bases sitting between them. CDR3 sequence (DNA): TGTGCCTGGAGTGGGAGGGGGACCCAGTACTTC. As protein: CAWSGRGTQYF.

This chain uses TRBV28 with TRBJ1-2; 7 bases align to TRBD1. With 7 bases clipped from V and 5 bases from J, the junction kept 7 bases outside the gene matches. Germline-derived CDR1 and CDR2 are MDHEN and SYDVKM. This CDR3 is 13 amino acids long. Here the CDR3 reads CASKTGVRYGYTF. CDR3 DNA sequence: TGTGCCAGCAAAACAGGGGTGAGGTATGGCTACACCTTC.

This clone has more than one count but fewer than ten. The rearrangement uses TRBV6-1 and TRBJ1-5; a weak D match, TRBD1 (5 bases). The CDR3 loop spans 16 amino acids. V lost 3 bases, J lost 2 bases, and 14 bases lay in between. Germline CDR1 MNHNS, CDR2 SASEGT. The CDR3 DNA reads TGTGCCAGCAGTGAGACTCGGACACTTGGCAATCAGCCCCAGCATTTT. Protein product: CASSETRTLGNQPQHF.

In DNA form, the CDR3 reads TGCAGCGTCGTCGGACAGATGAACACTGAAGCTTTCTTT. Its translation: CSVVGQMNTEAFF. This rearrangement joins TRBV29-1 to TRBJ1-1, with D perhaps TRBD1 (6 bases). The germline CDR1 and CDR2 sequences are SQVTM and ANQGSEA. This CDR3 is built from 13 residues. The V end was cut by 6 bases, the J end by 0 bases, with 11 bases between.

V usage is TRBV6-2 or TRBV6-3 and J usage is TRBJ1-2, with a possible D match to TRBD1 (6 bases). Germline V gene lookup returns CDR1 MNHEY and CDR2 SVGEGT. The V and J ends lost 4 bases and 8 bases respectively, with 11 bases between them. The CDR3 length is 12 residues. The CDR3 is CASSLQGRGYTF. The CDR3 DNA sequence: TGTGCCAGCAGTTTACAGGGACGGGGCTACACCTTC.

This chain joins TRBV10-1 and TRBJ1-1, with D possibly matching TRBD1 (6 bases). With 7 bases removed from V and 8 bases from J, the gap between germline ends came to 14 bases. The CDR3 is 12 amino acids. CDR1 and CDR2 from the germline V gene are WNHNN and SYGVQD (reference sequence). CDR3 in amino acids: CASIGGGGEAFF. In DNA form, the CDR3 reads TGCGCCAGCATCGGGGGGGGCGGAGAAGCTTTCTTT.

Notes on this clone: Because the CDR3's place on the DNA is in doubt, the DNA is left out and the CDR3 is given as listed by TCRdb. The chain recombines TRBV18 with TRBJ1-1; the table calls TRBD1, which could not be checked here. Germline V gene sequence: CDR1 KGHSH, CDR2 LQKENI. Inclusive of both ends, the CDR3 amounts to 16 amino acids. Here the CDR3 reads CASSPGQFGSGTEAFF.

The CDR3 bases are TGTGCCAGCAGTTCGCAGGGCCTAGCGAACACCGGGGAGCTGTTTTTT. Protein sequence: CASSSQGLANTGELFF. The chain has TRBV6-4 and TRBJ2-2, with D perhaps TRBD1 (5 bases). The V and J ends lost 5 bases and 0 bases respectively, with 13 bases between them. The CDR3 has 16 amino acids. Per germline, CDR1 MRHNA and CDR2 SNTAGT.

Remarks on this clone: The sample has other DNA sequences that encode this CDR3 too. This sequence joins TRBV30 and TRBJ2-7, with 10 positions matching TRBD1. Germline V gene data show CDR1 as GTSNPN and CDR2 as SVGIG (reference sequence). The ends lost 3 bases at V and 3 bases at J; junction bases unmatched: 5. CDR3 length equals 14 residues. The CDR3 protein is CAWSPGTGDYEQYF. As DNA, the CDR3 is TGTGCCTGGAGCCCCGGGACAGGGGACTACGAGCAGTACTTC.

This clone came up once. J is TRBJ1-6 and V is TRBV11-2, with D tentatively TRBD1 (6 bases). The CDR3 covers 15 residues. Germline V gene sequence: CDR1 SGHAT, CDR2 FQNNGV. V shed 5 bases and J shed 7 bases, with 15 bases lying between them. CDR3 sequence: CASSQGPLGNSPLHF. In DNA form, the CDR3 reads TGTGCCAGCAGCCAGGGGCCCCTGGGGAATTCACCCCTCCACTTT.

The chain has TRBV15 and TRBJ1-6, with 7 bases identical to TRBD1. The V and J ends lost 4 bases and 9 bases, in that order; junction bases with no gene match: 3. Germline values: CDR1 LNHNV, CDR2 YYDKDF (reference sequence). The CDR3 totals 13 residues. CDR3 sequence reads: CATSTDRSSPLHF. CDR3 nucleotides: TGTGCCACCAGCACGGACAGGAGTTCACCCCTCCACTTT. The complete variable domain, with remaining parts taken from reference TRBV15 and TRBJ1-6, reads DAMVIQNPRYQVTQFGKPVTLSCSQTLNHNVMYWYQQKSSQAPKLLFHYYDKDFNNEADTPDNFQSRRPNTSFCFLDIRSPGLGDTAMYLCATSTDRSSPLHFGNGTRLTVT.

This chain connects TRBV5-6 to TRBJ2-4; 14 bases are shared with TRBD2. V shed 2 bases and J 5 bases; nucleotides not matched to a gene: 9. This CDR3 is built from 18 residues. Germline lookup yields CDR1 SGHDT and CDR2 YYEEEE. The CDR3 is CASSLRLAGGPHQNIQYF. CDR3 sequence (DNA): TGTGCCAGCAGCTTACGACTAGCGGGGGGGCCGCATCAAAACATTCAGTACTTC. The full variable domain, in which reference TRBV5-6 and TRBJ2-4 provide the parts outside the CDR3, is DAGVTQSPTHLIKTRGQQVTLRCSPKSGHDTVSWYQQALGQGPQFIFQYYEEEERQRGNFPDRFSGHQFPNYSSELNVNALLLGDSALYLCASSLRLAGGPHQNIQYFGAGTRLSVL.

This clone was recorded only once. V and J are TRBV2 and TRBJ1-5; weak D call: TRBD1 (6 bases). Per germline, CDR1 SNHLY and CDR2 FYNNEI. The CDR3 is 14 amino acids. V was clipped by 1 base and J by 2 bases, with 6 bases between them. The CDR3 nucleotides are TGTGCCAGCAGTGAAGACAGGGGCAATCAGCCCCAGCATTTT. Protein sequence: CASSEDRGNQPQHF.